Included here is one T cell receptor (beta chain) sequence, with context. Profiled with immunoSEQ multiplex PCR; TCRdb holds only in-frame clones, not every one. The sample has under 200,000 clones, roughly 80% seen once. Trimming took off 3 bases at V and 8 bases at J, with 15 bases between the two ends. The V gene's germline CDR1 is GTSNPN and CDR2 SVGIG (reference sequence). The CDR3 loop spans 13 amino acids. Across 20 to 25 US areas, participants ranged in age from roughly 18 to 95 years. Clinical history reported by participants formed the basis on which cohorts were assigned. This sample was included in a study of blood T cell repertoires in COVID-19. About the study: Samples came from the United States, Italy and Spain, spanning acute and convalescent COVID-19. In each case, the material was cDNA or gDNA derived from T cells, B-cell-depleted T cells, or PBMCs.

V gene TRBV30 combines with J gene TRBJ2-3; no reliable D call. Sequenced sample: PBMCs or T cells enriched from blood (not recorded which). The TCR originated in a woman between 40 and 50 years old with acute COVID-19. Written as DNA, the CDR3 is TGTGCCTGGAGGTTCGCGCTGACGGGTACGCAGTATTTT. It yields the protein CAWRFALTGTQYF. The variable domain in full, with the rest retrieved from reference TRBV30 and TRBJ2-3, is SQTIHQWPATLVQPVGSPLSLECTVEGTSNPNLYWYRQAAGRGLQLLFYSVGIGQISSEVPQNLSASRPQDRQFILSSKKLLLSDSGFYLCAWRFALTGTQYFGPGTRLTVL.